This is a list of T cell receptor beta chains from one sample in a study of CD8+ T cells in alopecia areata. Method: immunoSEQ multiplex PCR; TCRdb's copy keeps in-frame clones and lacks some. The sample yields approximately 210,000 clones, 45% to 65% seen once. The input for sequencing was CD4+ T cells sorted from blood, taken at week 4, from a patient treated with tofacitinib. These receptors all stem from a human donor with alopecia areata. Both conserved end residues are part of each CDR3. The D gene is left open where the match is weak. The size entry is marked missing in some rows and otherwise reads once, few, many or a size class.

d_gene: NA
j_gene: TRBJ2-7
abundance: NA
v_gene: TRBV19
CDR3aa: CATQTDSFSYEQYF
CDR3nt: TGTGCCACCCAGACAGATTCCTTCTCCTACGAGCAGTACTTC

d_gene: TRBD1
j_gene: TRBJ2-1
abundance: NA
v_gene: TRBV30
CDR3aa: CAWSLGQGSYNEQFF
CDR3nt: TGTGCCTGGAGCCTGGGACAGGGGTCCTACAATGAGCAGTTCTTC

d_gene: NA
j_gene: TRBJ1-2
abundance: few
v_gene: TRBV18
CDR3aa: CASSPGVTYGYTF
CDR3nt: TGTGCCAGCTCACCAGGGGTCACGTATGGCTACACCTTC

d_gene: TRBD1
j_gene: TRBJ1-1
abundance: NA
v_gene: TRBV30
CDR3aa: CAWSVGQENTEAFF
CDR3nt: TGTGCCTGGAGTGTAGGACAGGAGAACACTGAAGCTTTCTTT

d_gene: TRBD1
j_gene: TRBJ2-6
abundance: NA
v_gene: TRBV5-1
CDR3aa: CASSPGTGISGANVLTF
CDR3nt: TGCGCCAGCAGCCCCGGGACAGGGATCTCTGGGGCCAACGTCCTGACTTTC

d_gene: NA
j_gene: TRBJ2-5
abundance: NA
v_gene: TRBV5-1
CDR3aa: CASSLIPPMRSETQYF
CDR3nt: TGCGCCAGCAGCTTGATACCCCCGATGCGCAGCGAGACCCAGTACTTC

d_gene: NA
j_gene: TRBJ2-3
abundance: NA
v_gene: TRBV30
CDR3aa: CAWSVLLTGTDTQYF
CDR3nt: TGTGCCTGGAGTGTACTCCTGACTGGCACAGATACGCAGTATTTT

d_gene: TRBD2
j_gene: TRBJ2-4
abundance: NA
v_gene: TRBV28
CDR3aa: CASSEPLAGAKNIQYF
CDR3nt: TGTGCCAGCAGTGAACCACTAGCGGGGGCCAAAAACATTCAGTACTTC

d_gene: NA
j_gene: TRBJ2-7
abundance: NA
v_gene: TRBV7-2
CDR3aa: CASSIEFREQYF
CDR3nt: TGTGCCAGTAGCATCGAGTTTCGCGAGCAGTACTTC

d_gene: TRBD1
j_gene: TRBJ1-6
abundance: few
v_gene: TRBV18
CDR3aa: CASSTEGTVESPLHF
CDR3nt: TGTGCCAGCTCGACCGAGGGGACAGTGGAATCACCCCTCCACTTT

d_gene: TRBD2
j_gene: TRBJ2-5
abundance: NA
v_gene: TRBV30
CDR3aa: CAWRSRGVQETQYF
CDR3nt: TGTGCCTGGAGAAGTCGGGGGGTCCAAGAGACCCAGTACTTC

d_gene: NA
j_gene: TRBJ2-7
abundance: NA
v_gene: TRBV7-9
CDR3aa: CASSLKGRQYPTYEQYF
CDR3nt: TGTGCCAGCAGCTTAAAGGGGCGACAGTACCCCACCTACGAGCAGTACTTC

d_gene: TRBD2
j_gene: TRBJ2-1
abundance: NA
v_gene: TRBV7-9
CDR3aa: CASSLLLAEMINEQFF
CDR3nt: TGTGCCAGCAGCTTACTGCTAGCGGAAATGATTAATGAGCAGTTCTTC

d_gene: TRBD2
j_gene: TRBJ2-5
abundance: NA
v_gene: TRBV5-1
CDR3aa: CASSFQGLASETQYF
CDR3nt: TGCGCCAGCAGCTTTCAGGGACTAGCCTCTGAGACCCAGTACTTC

d_gene: NA
j_gene: TRBJ2-1
abundance: NA
v_gene: TRBV25-1
CDR3aa: CASSVGAASYNEQFF
CDR3nt: TGTGCCAGCAGTGTCGGGGCAGCATCCTACAATGAGCAGTTCTTC

d_gene: TRBD1
j_gene: TRBJ1-1
abundance: few
v_gene: TRBV5-1
CDR3aa: CASSLGQGPIREAFF
CDR3nt: TGCGCCAGCAGCTTGGGACAGGGGCCAATCCGTGAAGCTTTCTTT

d_gene: TRBD1
j_gene: TRBJ1-2
abundance: NA
v_gene: TRBV25-1
CDR3aa: CAAGTGDYGYTF
CDR3nt: TGTGCCGCCGGGACAGGGGACTATGGCTACACCTTC

d_gene: NA
j_gene: TRBJ1-1
abundance: NA
v_gene: TRBV29-1
CDR3aa: CSVEGVTDNTEAFF
CDR3nt: TGCAGCGTTGAAGGGGTAACGGATAACACTGAAGCTTTCTTT

d_gene: NA
j_gene: TRBJ1-5
abundance: NA
v_gene: TRBV7-2
CDR3aa: CASSPNGGPSPQHF
CDR3nt: TGTGCCAGCAGCCCCAACGGTGGACCGTCGCCCCAGCATTTT

d_gene: NA
j_gene: TRBJ2-1
abundance: NA
v_gene: TRBV30
CDR3aa: CACGGASYNEQFF
CDR3nt: TGTGCCTGCGGCGGGGCCTCCTACAATGAGCAGTTCTTC

d_gene: TRBD1
j_gene: TRBJ1-4
abundance: NA
v_gene: TRBV29-1
CDR3aa: CSVVETGTGKLFF
CDR3nt: TGCAGCGTTGTGGAGACAGGGACGGGAAAACTGTTTTTT

d_gene: NA
j_gene: TRBJ2-7
abundance: NA
v_gene: TRBV18
CDR3aa: CASSPLPTFYEQYF
CDR3nt: TGTGCCAGCTCACCACTCCCCACCTTCTACGAGCAGTACTTC